Sequencing of this TCR beta chain was carried out in a study of blood T cells in healthy people across ages. Overall study findings and caveats: Any conclusive comparison of naive versus antigen-experienced cells was prevented by using unsorted PBMCs.

PCR was performed a second time for about 7 to 11 cycles using a sample-barcoded 5' primer and a J-beta primer mix. TCRdb reprocessed the 5' RACE reads via MiXCR and lists one record per CDR3 protein. This sample has around 1.5 million distinct CDR3 sequences; 45% to 70% occur once, and the top ten carry about 6.3%. Per sample, extraction of total RNA gave at least 6 micrograms in every case. Concerning this clonotype itself: The target antigen is unknown.

Sample: blood. The TCR comes from a man aged 18 to 30 in good health.

As DNA, the CDR3 is TGTGCCAGCAGTTGGAATCGGGACGGAGCTTCCTACGAGCAGTACTTC. It translates to CASSWNRDGASYEQYF. The chain employs TRBV27 and TRBJ2-7, with D possibly being TRBD1 or TRBD2 (5 bases each). Trimming pared 4 bases from V and 1 base from J, leaving 17 bases between. The CDR3 has 16 amino acids. Germline assignment: CDR1 MNHEY and CDR2 SMNVEV (reference sequence).